This T cell receptor (beta chain) was sequenced during a study of beta chain features in type 1 diabetes. Every bit of the isolated RNA underwent reverse transcription, so sequencing read expressed TCRB transcripts. Sequenced by immunoSEQ multiplex PCR; TCRdb stores in-frame clones only, minus some. The repertoire holds 620,000 or so clones, with roughly 15% as singletons. The authors sorted CD4+ naive, central memory, regulatory and stem cell-like memory cells via CD45RO/CCR7/CD25/CD127/CD95/CD27. The CDR3 sequence is 15 residues long. The germline gives CDR1 MNHEY, CDR2 SVGAGI. Trimming removed 5 bases from V and 8 bases from J, with 21 bases in between.

Sequencing used naive CD4+ T cells from blood. The chain recombines TRBV6-5 with TRBJ1-2; no reliable D call. This clonotype was obtained from a man younger than 30 in good health. The DNA for the CDR3 is TGTGCCAGCAGTGGTCGATACGTTAGGGCGGCAGGCTACACCTTC. This codes for CASSGRYVRAAGYTF.